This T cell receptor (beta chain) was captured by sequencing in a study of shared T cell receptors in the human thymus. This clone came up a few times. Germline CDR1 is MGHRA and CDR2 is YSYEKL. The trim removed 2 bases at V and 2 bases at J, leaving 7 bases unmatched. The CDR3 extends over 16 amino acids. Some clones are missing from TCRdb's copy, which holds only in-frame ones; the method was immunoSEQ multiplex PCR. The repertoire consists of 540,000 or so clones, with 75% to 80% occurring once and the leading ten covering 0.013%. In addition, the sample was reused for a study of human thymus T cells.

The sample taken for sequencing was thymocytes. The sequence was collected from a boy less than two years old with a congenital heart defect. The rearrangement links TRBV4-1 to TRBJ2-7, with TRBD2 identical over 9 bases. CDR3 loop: CASSQRLAGAPYEQYF. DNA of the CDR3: TGCGCCAGCAGCCAACGTTTAGCGGGAGCGCCCTACGAGCAGTACTTC.